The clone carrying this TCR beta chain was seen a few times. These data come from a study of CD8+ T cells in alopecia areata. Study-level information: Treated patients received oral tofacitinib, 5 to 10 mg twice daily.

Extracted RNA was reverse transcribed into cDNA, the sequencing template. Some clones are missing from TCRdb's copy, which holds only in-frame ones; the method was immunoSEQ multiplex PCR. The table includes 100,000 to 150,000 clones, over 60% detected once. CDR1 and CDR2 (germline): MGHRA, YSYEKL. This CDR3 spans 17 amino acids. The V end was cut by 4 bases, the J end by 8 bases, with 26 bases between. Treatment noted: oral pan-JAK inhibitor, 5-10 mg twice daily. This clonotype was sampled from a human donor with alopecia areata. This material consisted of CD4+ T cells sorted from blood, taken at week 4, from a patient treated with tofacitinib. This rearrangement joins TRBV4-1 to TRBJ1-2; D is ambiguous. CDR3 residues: CASSPSPRGDLLGGYTF. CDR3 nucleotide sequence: TGCGCCAGCAGCCCGAGTCCCCGGGGAGACTTACTTGGGGGCTACACCTTC.